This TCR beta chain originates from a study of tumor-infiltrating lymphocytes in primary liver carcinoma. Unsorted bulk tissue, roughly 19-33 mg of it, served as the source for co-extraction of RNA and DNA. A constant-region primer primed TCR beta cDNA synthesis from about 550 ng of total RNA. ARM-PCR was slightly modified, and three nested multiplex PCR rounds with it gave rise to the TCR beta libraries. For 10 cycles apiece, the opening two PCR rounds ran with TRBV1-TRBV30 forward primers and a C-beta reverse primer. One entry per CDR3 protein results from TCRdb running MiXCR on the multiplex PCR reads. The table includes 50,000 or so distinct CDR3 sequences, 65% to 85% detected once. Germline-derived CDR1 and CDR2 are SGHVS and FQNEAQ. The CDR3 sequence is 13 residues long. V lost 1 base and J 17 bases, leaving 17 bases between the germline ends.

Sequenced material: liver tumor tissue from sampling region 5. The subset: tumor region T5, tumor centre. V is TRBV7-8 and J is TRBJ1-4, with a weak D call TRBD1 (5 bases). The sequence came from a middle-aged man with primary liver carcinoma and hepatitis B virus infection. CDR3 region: CASSLEADGGLFF. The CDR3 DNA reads TGTGCCAGCAGCTTAGAGGCCGACGGGGGGTTATTTTTT. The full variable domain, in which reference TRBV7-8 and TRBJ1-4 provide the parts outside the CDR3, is GAGVSQSPRYKVAKRGQDVALRCDPISGHVSLFWYQQALGQGPEFLTYFQNEAQLDKSGLPSDRFFAERPEGSVSTLKIQRTQQEDSAVYLCASSLEADGGLFFGSGTQLSVL.